This T cell receptor beta chain was captured in a study of T cell responses to AZD1222 COVID-19 vaccine. Overall study findings and caveats: The sample set comprised mostly white British donors with more females, and clonal diversity was possibly underestimated. Researchers report vaccine-associated CD4 TCRs spanning spike, with dominance at 160-218 and 743-854.

A remark on this clone: Its antigen remains unidentified.

CDR1 and CDR2 from the germline V gene are LGHDT and YNNKEL (reference sequence). CDR3 size: 16 residues. Trimming stripped 1 base from V and 6 bases from J, with 15 bases between. The table came from immunoSEQ multiplex PCR; TCRdb's copy has only in-frame clones and leaves some out. The top ten clones hold around 2.1% of a sample with 150,000 or so clones, 88% of them seen once. Source: peripheral blood, taken on day 0 of AZD1222 vaccination. This chain links TRBV3-1 (or the pseudogene TRBV3-2) with TRBJ1-4; D remains ambiguous. This clonotype was sampled from an adult in good health. The CDR3: CASSQGAHPVDEKLFF. The CDR3 nucleotides read TGTGCCAGCAGCCAAGGAGCGCACCCGGTGGATGAAAAACTGTTTTTT.